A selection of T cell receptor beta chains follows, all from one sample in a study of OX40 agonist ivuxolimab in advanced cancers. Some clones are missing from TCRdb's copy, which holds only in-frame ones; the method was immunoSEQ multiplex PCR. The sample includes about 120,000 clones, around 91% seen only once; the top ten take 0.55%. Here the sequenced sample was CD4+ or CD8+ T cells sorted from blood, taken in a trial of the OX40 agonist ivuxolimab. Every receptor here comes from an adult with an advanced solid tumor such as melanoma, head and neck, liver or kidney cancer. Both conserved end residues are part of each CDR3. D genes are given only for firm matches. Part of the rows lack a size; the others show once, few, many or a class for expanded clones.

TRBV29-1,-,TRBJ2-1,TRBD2,TGCAGCTCCAGGACTAGCGGGGGTTACAATGAGCAGTTCTTC,CSSRTSGGYNEQFF
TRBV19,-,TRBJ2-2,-,TGTGCCAGTAGTATTGGAGGGACCCGGGAGCTGTTTTTT,CASSIGGTRELFF
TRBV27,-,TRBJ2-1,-,TGTGCCAGCTCTTTACGGGCGGTAGACCCCTACAATGAGCAGTTCTTC,CASSLRAVDPYNEQFF
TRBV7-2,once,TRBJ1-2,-,TGTGCCAGCAGCTTATCAGAGATGTATGGCTACACCTTC,CASSLSEMYGYTF
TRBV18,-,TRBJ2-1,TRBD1,TGTGCCAGCTCACCCGGGACAGCTAATGAGCAGTTCTTC,CASSPGTANEQFF
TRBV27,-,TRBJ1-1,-,TGTGCCAGCAGTCCCCAGGGGAACAGTGAAGCTTTCTTT,CASSPQGNSEAFF
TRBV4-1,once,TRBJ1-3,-,TGCGCCAGCAGCCTGACTGGGACGGCTGGAAACACCATATATTTT,CASSLTGTAGNTIYF
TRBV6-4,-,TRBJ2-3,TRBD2,TGTGCCAGCAGTGAATCTAGCGGGGGGGCCACAGATACGCAGTATTTT,CASSESSGGATDTQYF
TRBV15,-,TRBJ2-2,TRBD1,TGTGCCACCAGCATACGGCAGGGGGCGCTCACCGGGGAGCTGTTTTTT,CATSIRQGALTGELFF
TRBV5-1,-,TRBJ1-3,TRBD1,TGCGCCAGCAGCTTGCTGCAGGGGGTTTCGGGAAACACCATATATTTT,CASSLLQGVSGNTIYF
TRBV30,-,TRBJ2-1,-,TGTGCCTGGGATCGACAGGCCCATGAGCAGTTCTTC,CAWDRQAHEQFF
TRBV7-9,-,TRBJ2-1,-,TGTGCCAGCAGCGTCAGAGCGGATGGGGCCAATGAGCAGTTCTTC,CASSVRADGANEQFF
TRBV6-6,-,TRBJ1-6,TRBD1,TGTGCCAGCACTCTTGGGGGACAGTTTGCACCCCTCCACTTT,CASTLGGQFAPLHF
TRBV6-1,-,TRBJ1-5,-,TGTGCCAGCAGTGAATTGGGTAATCAGCCCCAGCATTTT,CASSELGNQPQHF
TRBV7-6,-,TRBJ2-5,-,TGTGCCAGCAGCCTGAGGGGTGGGGAGCAAGAGACCCAGTACTTC,CASSLRGGEQETQYF
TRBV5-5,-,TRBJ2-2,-,TGTGCCAGCAGAAATTTACAAGCGAACACCGGGGAGCTGTTTTTT,CASRNLQANTGELFF
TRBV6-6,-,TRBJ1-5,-,TGTGCCAGCACCCGCCAGTCTCAGCCCCAGCATTTT,CASTRQSQPQHF
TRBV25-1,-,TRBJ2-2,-,TGTGCCAGCAGGGGGGTCCAGGGTAACACCGGGGAGCTGTTTTTT,CASRGVQGNTGELFF
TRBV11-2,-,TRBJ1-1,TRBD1,TGTGCCAGCAGCCTACAACAGGGGGGCAGCACTGAAGCTTTCTTT,CASSLQQGGSTEAFF
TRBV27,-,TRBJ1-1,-,TGTGCCAGCAGTGCCCAGGGGTGGACTGAAGCTTTCTTT,CASSAQGWTEAFF
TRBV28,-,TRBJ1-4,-,TGTGCCAGCAGTCCTACAGTCCCTATCGAAAAACTGTTTTTT,CASSPTVPIEKLFF
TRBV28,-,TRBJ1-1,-,TGTGCCAGCAGCCGCCGGACATGGACGCTCGGGAACACTGAAGCTTTCTTT,CASSRRTWTLGNTEAFF
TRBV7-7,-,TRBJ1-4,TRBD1,TGTGCCAGCAGCCAGCTACAGGGGGGTGGTGAAAAACTGTTTTTT,CASSQLQGGGEKLFF
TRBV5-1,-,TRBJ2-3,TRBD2,TGCGCCAGCAGCCCCGGACTAGCGGGGGGGAAAGATACGCAGTATTTT,CASSPGLAGGKDTQYF